The present T cell receptor (beta chain) was sequenced within a study of brain metastases from non-small cell lung cancer. Clones were sequenced by immunoSEQ multiplex PCR, and TCRdb holds only the in-frame ones, with some missing. The repertoire has roughly 8,300 clones, about 85% of them found once; the top ten carry 4.1%. Comments on this clone: Its antigen is currently unknown.

Points from the study as a whole: T-cell infiltration was lower in brain metastases than primaries (P < 0.001). In 50% to 80% of brain metastases, T-cell clones were expanded compared with matched primary tumors.

Per germline, CDR1 MNHEY and CDR2 SVGEGT. Trimming left V 2 bases short and J 2 bases short, with 13 bases between. The CDR3 runs to 15 residues. This chain uses TRBV6-2 or TRBV6-3 with TRBJ2-7; D is perhaps TRBD2 (5 bases). The sequenced sample was primary lung tumor tissue. This TCR was sampled from a donor aged 40 or older with non-small cell lung cancer. CDR3 in DNA: TGTGCCAGCAGTTACGGCGGACTCTACCCCTACGAGCAGTACTTC. Translating gives CASSYGGLYPYEQYF.